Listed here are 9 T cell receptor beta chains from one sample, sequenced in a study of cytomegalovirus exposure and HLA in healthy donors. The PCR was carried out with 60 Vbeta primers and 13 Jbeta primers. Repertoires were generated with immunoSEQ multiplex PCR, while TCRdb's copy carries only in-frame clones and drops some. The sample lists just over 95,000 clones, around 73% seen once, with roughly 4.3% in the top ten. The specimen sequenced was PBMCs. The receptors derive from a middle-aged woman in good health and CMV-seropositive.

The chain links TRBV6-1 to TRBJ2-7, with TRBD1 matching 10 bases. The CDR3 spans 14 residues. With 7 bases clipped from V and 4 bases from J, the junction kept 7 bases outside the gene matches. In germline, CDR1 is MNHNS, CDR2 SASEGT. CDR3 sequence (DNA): TGTGCCAGCACGCTCCGGGACAGGGGTTACGAGCAGTACTTC. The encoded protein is CASTLRDRGYEQYF.

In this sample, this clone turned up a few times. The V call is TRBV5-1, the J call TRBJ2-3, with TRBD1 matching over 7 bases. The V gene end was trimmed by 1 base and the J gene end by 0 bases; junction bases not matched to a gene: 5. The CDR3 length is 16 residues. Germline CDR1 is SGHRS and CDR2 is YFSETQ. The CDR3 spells CASSLTGAGSTDTQYF. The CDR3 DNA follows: TGCGCCAGCAGCTTGACAGGGGCTGGGAGCACAGATACGCAGTATTTT.

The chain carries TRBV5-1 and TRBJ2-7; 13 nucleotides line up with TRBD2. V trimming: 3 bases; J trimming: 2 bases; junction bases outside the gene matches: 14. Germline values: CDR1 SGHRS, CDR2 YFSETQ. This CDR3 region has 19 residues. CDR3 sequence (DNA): TGCGCCAGCAGCTACGGGACTAGCGGGGCAGGGGGAAGGCCCTACGAGCAGTACTTC. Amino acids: CASSYGTSGAGGRPYEQYF. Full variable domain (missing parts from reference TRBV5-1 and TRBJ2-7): KAGVTQTPRYLIKTRGQQVTLSCSPISGHRSVSWYQQTPGQGLQFLFEYFSETQRNKGNFPGRFSGRQFSNSRSEMNVSTLELGDSALYLCASSYGTSGAGGRPYEQYFGPGTRLTVT.

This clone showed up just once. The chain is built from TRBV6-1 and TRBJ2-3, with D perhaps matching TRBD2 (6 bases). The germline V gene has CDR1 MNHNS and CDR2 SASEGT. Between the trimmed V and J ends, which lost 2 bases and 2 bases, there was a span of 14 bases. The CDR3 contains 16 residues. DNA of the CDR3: TGTGCCAGCAGTGAAAGCGGGTCGGTTAACACAGATACGCAGTATTTT. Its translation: CASSESGSVNTDTQYF.

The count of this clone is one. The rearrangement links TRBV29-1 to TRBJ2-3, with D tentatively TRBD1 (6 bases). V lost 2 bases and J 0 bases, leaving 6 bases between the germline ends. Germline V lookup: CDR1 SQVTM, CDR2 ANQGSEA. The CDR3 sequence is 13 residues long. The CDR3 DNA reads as TGCAGCGTTGAACAGGGGAGCACAGATACGCAGTATTTT. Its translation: CSVEQGSTDTQYF.

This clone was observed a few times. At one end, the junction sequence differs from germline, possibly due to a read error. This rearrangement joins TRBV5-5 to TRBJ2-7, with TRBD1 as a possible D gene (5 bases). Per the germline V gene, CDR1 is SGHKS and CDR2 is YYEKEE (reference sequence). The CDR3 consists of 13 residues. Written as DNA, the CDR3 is TGTGCCAGCAGCCAGGACATTTCCTACGAGCGGTACTTC. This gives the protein CASSQDISYERYF. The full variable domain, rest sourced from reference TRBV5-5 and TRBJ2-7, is DAGVTQSPTHLIKTRGQQVTLRCSPISGHKSVSWYQQVLGQGPQFIFQYYEKEERGRGNFPDRFSARQFPNYSSELNVNALLLGDSALYLCASSQDISYERYFGPGTRLTVT.

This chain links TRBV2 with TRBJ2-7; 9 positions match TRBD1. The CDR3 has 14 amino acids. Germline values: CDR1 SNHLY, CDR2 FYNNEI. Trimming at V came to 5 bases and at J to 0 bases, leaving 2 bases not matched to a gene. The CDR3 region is CASSPQGASYEQYF. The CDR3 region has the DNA TGTGCCAGCAGTCCACAGGGGGCCTCCTACGAGCAGTACTTC.

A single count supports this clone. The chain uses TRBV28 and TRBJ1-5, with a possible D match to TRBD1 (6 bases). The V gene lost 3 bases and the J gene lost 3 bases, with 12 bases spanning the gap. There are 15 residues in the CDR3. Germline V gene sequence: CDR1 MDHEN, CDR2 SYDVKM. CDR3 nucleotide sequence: TGTGCCAGCAGTTTTTCGACAGGATACAATCAGCCCCAGCATTTT. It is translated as CASSFSTGYNQPQHF.

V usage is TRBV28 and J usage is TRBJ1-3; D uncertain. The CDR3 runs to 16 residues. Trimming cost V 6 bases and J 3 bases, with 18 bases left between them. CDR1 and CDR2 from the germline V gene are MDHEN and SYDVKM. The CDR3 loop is CASSPSATPHGNTIYF. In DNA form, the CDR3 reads TGTGCCAGCAGCCCCTCGGCGACACCCCATGGAAACACCATATATTTT.